The 22 T cell receptor beta chains below all came from one sample that was sequenced in a study of technical replicates of blood from a few donors. Only in-frame clones appear in the TCRdb table, and some are missing; sequencing was by immunoSEQ multiplex PCR. The table shows about 50,000 clones, with approximately 94% occurring only once. Input material: T cells isolated from PBMCs. The receptor set was obtained from a human donor in good health.

CDR3 loop: CASSYPGTGANVLTF. CDR3 sequence (DNA): TGTGCCAGCAGCTATCCGGGGACTGGGGCCAACGTCCTGACTTTC. This chain joins TRBV5-6 and TRBJ2-6; D is possibly TRBD2 (5 bases). The germline V and J ends were trimmed by 3 bases and 2 bases, with 9 bases remaining between them. The length of the CDR3 is 15 residues. Germline V gene lookup returns CDR1 SGHDT and CDR2 YYEEEE.

The chain carries TRBV13 and TRBJ1-5; no clear D gene. Trimming shortened V by 4 bases and J by 8 bases, and 12 bases separated the two germline ends. In germline, CDR1 is PRHDT, CDR2 FYEKMQ (reference sequence). This CDR3 region has 13 residues. CDR3 coding DNA: TGTGCCAGCAGCTCTTCCCCTTCTAAGCCCCAGCATTTT. Amino acid sequence: CASSSSPSKPQHF. Looking up the rest from reference TRBV13 and TRBJ1-5 gives the full variable domain: AAGVIQSPRHLIKEKRETATLKCYPIPRHDTVYWYQQGPGQDPQFLISFYEKMQSDKGSIPDRFSAQQFSDYHSELNMSSLELGDSALYFCASSSSPSKPQHFGDGTRLSIL.

The chain combines TRBV4-1 with TRBJ2-7; 8 positions match TRBD2. Germline V gene data show CDR1 as MGHRA and CDR2 as YSYEKL. This CDR3 spans 15 amino acids. V lost 3 bases, J lost 5 bases, and 9 bases stayed unmatched. For the CDR3, the DNA is TGCGCCAGCAGCCAGGCAGGACTAGCAGTAAACGAGCAGTACTTC. It specifies CASSQAGLAVNEQYF.

This chain links TRBV9 with TRBJ2-5, with a weak D call TRBD2 (6 bases). V was pared by 4 bases and J by 0 bases, with 19 bases between. The CDR3 is made up of 17 amino acids. The germline V gene encodes CDR1 SGDLS and CDR2 YYNGEE. For the CDR3, the DNA is TGTGCCAGCAGCTCAACAAAAGGGGACTCCTACCAAGAGACCCAGTACTTC. Amino acid sequence: CASSSTKGDSYQETQYF.

This clone was seen a single time. The gene calls are TRBV6-4 and TRBJ1-1; 9 bases are shared with TRBD1. V was pared by 4 bases and J by 7 bases, with 4 bases of the junction left unmatched. Germline V lookup: CDR1 MRHNA, CDR2 SNTAGT. The CDR3 extends over 13 amino acids. The CDR3 loop is CASSARTGVEAFF. The CDR3 nucleotides are TGTGCCAGCAGTGCTAGGACAGGGGTTGAAGCTTTCTTT.

This chain uses TRBV6-1 with TRBJ2-7; 7 bases fit TRBD2. V shed 9 bases and J 8 bases; nucleotides not matched to a gene: 10. CDR1 and CDR2 (germline): MNHNS, SASEGT. This CDR3 has 12 residues. CDR3 sequence: CASESGGSKQYF. The CDR3, as DNA: TGTGCCAGTGAGTCTGGCGGGAGCAAGCAGTACTTC.

V usage is TRBV7-9 and J usage is TRBJ2-3; 7 bases line up with TRBD2. The ends lost 7 bases at V and 5 bases at J; junction bases unmatched: 3. Germline lookup yields CDR1 SEHNR and CDR2 FQNEAQ (reference sequence). CDR3 length equals 12 residues. CDR3 DNA sequence: TGTGCCAGCACCCCGGGGGGAGATACGCAGTATTTT. Translating gives CASTPGGDTQYF.

The chain has TRBV14 and TRBJ2-1; the D is unclear. The CDR3 is 12 residues long. Germline V gene sequence: CDR1 SGHDN, CDR2 FVKESK. V shed 4 bases and J shed 9 bases, with 10 bases lying between them. In DNA form, the CDR3 reads TGTGCCAGCAGCCCCCTGGGCAGTGAGCAGTTCTTC. This codes for CASSPLGSEQFF.

This sequence joins TRBV6-5 and TRBJ1-2; 7 positions agree with TRBD1. The germline V gene encodes CDR1 MNHEY and CDR2 SVGAGI. The CDR3 covers 15 residues. V trimming: 6 bases; J trimming: 7 bases; junction bases outside the gene matches: 14. This chain's CDR3 is CASSTDWGDRIGYTF. CDR3 DNA sequence: TGTGCCAGCAGCACGGATTGGGGGGACAGAATTGGCTACACCTTC.

This sequence joins TRBV7-3 and TRBJ2-2; 7 positions agree with TRBD1. The CDR3 runs to 15 residues. The V gene's germline CDR1 is SGHTA and CDR2 FQGTGA. After removal of 2 bases from V and 3 bases from J, the junction contained 3 bases not matched to a gene. DNA for the CDR3: TGTGCCAGCAGCTTAGGGGACAGAGACACCGGGGAGCTGTTTTTT. It codes for CASSLGDRDTGELFF.

The rearrangement links TRBV28 to TRBJ2-7; TRBD2 aligns across 15 bases. The CDR3 has 18 amino acids. The junction had 8 bases not matched to a gene; V was cut back by 5 bases and J by 0 bases. Germline V gene data show CDR1 as MDHEN and CDR2 as SYDVKM. CDR3 residues: CASSQWTSGRASSYEQYF. The CDR3 region has the DNA TGTGCCAGCAGTCAATGGACTAGCGGGAGGGCGAGCTCCTACGAGCAGTACTTC.

This chain uses TRBV4-1 with TRBJ2-1; D gene unclear. CDR3 length equals 13 residues. Germline V gives CDR1 MGHRA, CDR2 YSYEKL. Trimming cost V 4 bases and J 6 bases, with 10 bases left between them. As DNA, the CDR3 is TGCGCCAGCAGCCGCACCCTTAGCAATGAGCAGTTCTTC. It codes for CASSRTLSNEQFF.

The CDR3 DNA reads TGCGCCAGCAGCTTTCCAGGCGCCCGGGAGACCCAGTACTTC. Translated, it gives CASSFPGARETQYF. The rearrangement joins TRBV5-1 to TRBJ2-5; D gene ambiguous. CDR1 is SGHRS, CDR2 YFSETQ, per germline. The CDR3 loop spans 14 amino acids. V was clipped by 2 bases and J by 5 bases, with 13 bases between them.

This rearrangement joins TRBV28 to TRBJ2-7; D remains unclear. Germline assignment: CDR1 MDHEN and CDR2 SYDVKM. V shed 2 bases and J shed 3 bases, with 14 bases lying between them. The CDR3 sequence is 15 residues long. CDR3: CASSLIPGSGYEQYF. CDR3 in DNA: TGTGCCAGCAGTTTAATCCCCGGATCAGGCTACGAGCAGTACTTC.

This clone has just a few counts. J is TRBJ1-1 and V is TRBV19, with a tentative D call TRBD1 (6 bases). This CDR3 is built from 15 residues. Germline V gene data show CDR1 as LNHDA and CDR2 as SQIVND (reference sequence). V was clipped by 5 bases and J by 1 base, with 14 bases between them. This chain's CDR3 is CASSLSLQGNTEAFF. CDR3 sequence (DNA): TGTGCCAGTAGTCTATCGTTACAGGGGAACACTGAAGCTTTCTTT.

The rearrangement joins TRBV4-1 to TRBJ1-1, with D possibly being TRBD1 (6 bases). The CDR3 covers 15 residues. Per the germline V gene, CDR1 is MGHRA and CDR2 is YSYEKL. V lost 3 bases and J lost 2, with 13 bases in between. DNA of the CDR3: TGCGCCAGCAGCCAGGGCAGGGGATCCAACACTGAAGCTTTCTTT. The encoded protein is CASSQGRGSNTEAFF.

The sample holds one count of this clone. This sequence joins TRBV5-4 and TRBJ2-3; TRBD2 might be the D (6 bases). Trimming took off 0 bases at V and 4 bases at J, with 6 bases between the two ends. Germline-derived CDR1 and CDR2 are SGHNT and YYREEE (reference sequence). The length of the CDR3 is 13 residues. The CDR3 loop reads CASSLGGADTQYF. CDR3 bases: TGTGCCAGCAGCTTGGGGGGGGCAGATACGCAGTATTTT. Full variable domain (outside the CDR3, taken from reference TRBV5-4 and TRBJ2-3): ETGVTQSPTHLIKTRGQQVTLRCSSQSGHNTVSWYQQALGQGPQFIFQYYREEENGRGNFPPRFSGLQFPNYSSELNVNALELDDSALYLCASSLGGADTQYFGPGTRLTVL.

CDR3 sequence reads: CASSKGGGVDSNTGELFF. The DNA for the CDR3 is TGTGCCAGCAGCAAAGGCGGCGGGGTCGACTCGAACACCGGGGAGCTGTTTTTT. V gene TRBV21-1 combines with J gene TRBJ2-2; TRBD2 reflects the table's D call only, with no check against the DNA. TRBV21-1 is a pseudogene locus. The CDR3 contains 18 residues.

This clone was detected once. V is TRBV10-3 and J is TRBJ1-3; D gene ambiguous. From germline, CDR1 is ENHRY and CDR2 SYGVKD. Trimming removed 6 bases at V and 4 bases at J, with 13 bases between. CDR3 length: 14 amino acids. CDR3 DNA: TGTGCCATCAGGGTTCGCGGCAGCGGAAACACCATATATTTT. Its translation: CAIRVRGSGNTIYF.

V gene TRBV6-1 combines with J gene TRBJ2-7; 7 positions match TRBD1. The V and J ends lost 5 bases and 3 bases, in that order; junction bases with no gene match: 10. Germline V gene lookup returns CDR1 MNHNS and CDR2 SASEGT. The CDR3 consists of 15 residues. Written as DNA, the CDR3 is TGTGCCAGCAGTTCATCGGACAGGCACCTCTACGAGCAGTACTTC. It encodes CASSSSDRHLYEQYF.

The chain couples TRBV27 to TRBJ2-1, with 7 bases fitting TRBD1. Germline V gene data show CDR1 as MNHEY and CDR2 as SMNVEV (reference sequence). V lost 5 bases and J lost 1; bases outside the gene matches: 23. This CDR3 is built from 21 residues. The CDR3 is CASSPLFRAGGRSGSYNEQFF. The CDR3 DNA sequence: TGTGCCAGCAGTCCCCTCTTCCGGGCAGGGGGAAGGAGTGGATCCTACAATGAGCAGTTCTTC.

The count of this clone is one. The junction does not match germline at one end; this may be a read error. The chain is built from TRBV5-1 and TRBJ2-5; 7 bases are a match to TRBD1. The CDR3 consists of 12 residues. Germline V CDR1 and CDR2: SGHRS, YFSETQ. The chain's CDR3 is CASGTVQESQYF. DNA of the CDR3: TGCGCCAGCGGGACAGTTCAAGAGTCCCAGTACTTC.